These 13 T cell receptor beta chains were sequenced from one sample in a study of shared clonotypes between healthy human individuals. Some clones are missing from TCRdb's copy, which holds only in-frame ones; the method was immunoSEQ multiplex PCR. The repertoire holds around 690,000 clones, with about nine tenths as singletons. The sequenced sample was memory CD8+ T cells from PBMCs. This sample's subset: CD45RO+ cells pooled with CCR7-negative TemRA cells. Receptor source: a man aged 18 to 29 in good health. Some clones in this sample may be carry-over from other donors' samples.

The gene calls are TRBV19 and TRBJ1-3, with 8 nucleotides matching TRBD1. J gave up 4 bases and V 7 bases, and 15 bases lay outside the gene matches. CDR3 length equals 17 residues. Germline assignment: CDR1 LNHDA and CDR2 SQIVND (reference sequence). CDR3 DNA sequence: TGTGCCAGTACCGCAAGAGCCCGGGACAGGCCGGGAAACACCATATATTTT. Amino acid sequence: CASTARARDRPGNTIYF.

The chain uses TRBV13 and TRBJ2-1, with 9 bases that match TRBD2. Trimming took 5 bases from V and 9 from J; bases not matched to a gene: 17. The germline gives CDR1 PRHDT, CDR2 FYEKMQ (reference sequence). The CDR3 consists of 17 residues. CDR3 DNA: TGTGCCAGCAGCGCCGAAGCAAATAGCGGGAGCACTCCTGAGCAGTTCTTC. Protein product: CASSAEANSGSTPEQFF.

This chain uses TRBV5-4 with TRBJ2-1; D is undetermined. The CDR3 is 15 residues long. Trimming pared 0 bases from V and 3 bases from J, leaving 10 bases between. Germline values: CDR1 SGHNT, CDR2 YYREEE (reference sequence). CDR3 sequence reads: CASSLVPGGYNEQFF. CDR3 coding DNA: TGTGCCAGCAGCTTGGTACCGGGCGGCTACAATGAGCAGTTCTTC.

The CDR3 DNA follows: TGTGCCAGCAGCCGAAGGGACACTGAAGCTTTCTTT. Its protein product is CASSRRDTEAFF. This chain uses TRBV28 with TRBJ1-1; no clear D. The CDR3 has 12 amino acids. Between the trimmed V and J ends, which lost 6 bases and 3 bases, there was a span of 8 bases. The germline gives CDR1 MDHEN, CDR2 SYDVKM.

About this clone: At one end the junction does not follow the germline gene, possibly because of a read error. The genes are TRBV7-9 and TRBJ2-1, with D maybe TRBD1 (6 bases). Germline CDR1 is SEHNR and CDR2 is FQNEAQ (reference sequence). The CDR3 runs 12 residues. The CDR3 loop is CASSLGLQGGVF. The CDR3 DNA reads as TGTGCCAGCAGCTTAGGTTTACAAGGGGGAGTCTTC.

The V gene is TRBV28, the J gene TRBJ2-1; 8 positions match TRBD2. The CDR3 covers 16 residues. The germline CDR1 and CDR2 sequences are MDHEN and SYDVKM. V lost 1 base to trimming and J lost 6 bases; unmatched junction nucleotides: 8. The CDR3 DNA reads TGTGCCAGCAGTTTATTCGAGCTCCGGGAGGGCAATGAGCAGTTCTTC. Protein sequence: CASSLFELREGNEQFF.

The CDR3 region is CASSLVAGAHEQYF. Written as DNA, the CDR3 is TGTGCCAGCAGCTTAGTAGCGGGAGCACACGAGCAGTACTTC. The chain joins TRBV11-2 to TRBJ2-7; 9 bases align to TRBD2. CDR1 and CDR2 from the germline V gene are SGHAT and FQNNGV. The CDR3 extends over 14 amino acids. Germline trimming cut 1 base from V and 5 bases from J; bases unmatched to any gene: 3.

Points on this clone: The identical CDR3 is also encoded by other nucleotide sequences in the sample. The chain couples TRBV7-8 to TRBJ1-5; unclear D gene. Per the germline V gene, CDR1 is SGHVS and CDR2 is FQNEAQ. The CDR3 spans 12 residues. Between the trimmed V and J ends, which lost 5 bases and 6 bases, there was a span of 8 bases. CDR3 sequence reads: CASSPGGQPQHF. The CDR3 region has the DNA TGTGCCAGCAGCCCGGGTGGTCAGCCCCAGCATTTT.

The DNA for the CDR3 is TGTGCCAGCAGTTACTCGGTTGAGGGGGCGGGTGGCTACACCTTC. Protein: CASSYSVEGAGGYTF. V usage is TRBV6-5 and J usage is TRBJ1-2; 7 bases align to TRBD1. Germline trimming cut 0 bases from V and 7 bases from J; bases unmatched to any gene: 8. The CDR3 has 15 amino acids. Germline V gene sequence: CDR1 MNHEY, CDR2 SVGAGI.

J is TRBJ1-5 and V is TRBV7-8, with a possible D match to TRBD1 (5 bases). Per the germline V gene, CDR1 is SGHVS and CDR2 is FQNEAQ. V lost 2 bases, J lost 6 bases, and 14 bases lay in between. This CDR3 contains 15 residues. The CDR3 DNA is TGTGCCAGCAGCTTAATGACGGGGCTGGGTCAGCCCCAGCATTTT. Protein product: CASSLMTGLGQPQHF. Full variable domain (missing parts from reference TRBV7-8 and TRBJ1-5): GAGVSQSPRYKVAKRGQDVALRCDPISGHVSLFWYQQALGQGPEFLTYFQNEAQLDKSGLPSDRFFAERPEGSVSTLKIQRTQQEDSAVYLCASSLMTGLGQPQHFGDGTRLSIL.

The chain has TRBV12-5 and TRBJ1-2; D unclear. CDR1 and CDR2 (germline): LGHNT, FRNRAP. This CDR3 has 12 amino acids. The ends were cut back, 4 bases at V and 14 bases at J, with 17 bases in the middle. CDR3: CASGWSHTNWTF. CDR3 DNA: TGTGCTAGTGGTTGGTCCCACACTAACTGGACCTTC.

V is TRBV19 and J is TRBJ2-1, with 7 bases matching TRBD2. There are 18 residues in the CDR3. Germline V lookup: CDR1 LNHDA, CDR2 SQIVND (reference sequence). J lost 0 bases, V lost 0 bases, and 8 bases had no gene match. CDR3 bases: TGTGCCAGTAGTATAGATCCCATCAGCGGGGACTCCTACAATGAGCAGTTCTTC. It specifies CASSIDPISGDSYNEQFF.

The rearrangement links TRBV28 to TRBJ2-1; D might be TRBD2 (7 bases). The CDR3 contains 14 residues. CDR1 is MDHEN and CDR2 is SYDVKM in the germline V gene. Trimming shortened V by 6 bases and J by 1 base, and 10 bases separated the two germline ends. The CDR3, as DNA: TGTGCCAGCAGGGGAGGGGGATCCTACAATGAGCAGTTCTTC. Encoded protein: CASRGGGSYNEQFF.